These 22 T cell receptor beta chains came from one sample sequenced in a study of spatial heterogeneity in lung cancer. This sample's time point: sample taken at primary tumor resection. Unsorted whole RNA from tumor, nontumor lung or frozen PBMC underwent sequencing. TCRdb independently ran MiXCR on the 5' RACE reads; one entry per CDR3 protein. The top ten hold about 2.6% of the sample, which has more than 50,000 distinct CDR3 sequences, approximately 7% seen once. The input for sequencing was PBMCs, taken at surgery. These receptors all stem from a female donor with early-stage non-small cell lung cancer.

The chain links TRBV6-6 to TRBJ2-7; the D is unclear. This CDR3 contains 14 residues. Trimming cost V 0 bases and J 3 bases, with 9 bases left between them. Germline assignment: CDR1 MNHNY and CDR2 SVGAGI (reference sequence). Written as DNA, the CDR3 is TGTGCCAGCAGTTACTCGAGAGGATTCTACGAGCAGTACTTC. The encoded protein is CASSYSRGFYEQYF.

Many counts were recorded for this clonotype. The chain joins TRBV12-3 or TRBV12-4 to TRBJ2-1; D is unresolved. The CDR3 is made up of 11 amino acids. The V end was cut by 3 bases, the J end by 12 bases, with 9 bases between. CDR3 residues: CASSLSRRQFF. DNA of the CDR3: TGTGCCAGCAGTTTGAGCCGACGGCAGTTCTTC.

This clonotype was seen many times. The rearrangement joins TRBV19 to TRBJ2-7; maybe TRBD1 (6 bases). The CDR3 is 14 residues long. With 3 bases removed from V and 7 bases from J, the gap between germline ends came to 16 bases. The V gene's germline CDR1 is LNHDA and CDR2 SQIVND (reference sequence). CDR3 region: CASSISGGLREQYF. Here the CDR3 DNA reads TGTGCCAGTAGTATCTCTGGGGGCCTGCGGGAGCAGTACTTC. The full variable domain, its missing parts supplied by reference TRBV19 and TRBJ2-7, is DGGITQSPKYLFRKEGQNVTLSCEQNLNHDAMYWYRQDPGQGLRLIYYSQIVNDFQKGDIAEGYSVSREKKESFPLTVTSAQKNPTAFYLCASSISGGLREQYFGPGTRLTVT.

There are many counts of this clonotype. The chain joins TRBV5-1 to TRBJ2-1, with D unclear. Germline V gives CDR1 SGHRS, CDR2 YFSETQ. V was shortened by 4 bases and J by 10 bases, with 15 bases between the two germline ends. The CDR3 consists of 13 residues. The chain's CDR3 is CASSLADGREQFF. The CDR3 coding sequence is TGCGCCAGCAGCCTTGCAGATGGTCGGGAGCAGTTCTTC. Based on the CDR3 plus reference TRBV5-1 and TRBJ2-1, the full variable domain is KAGVTQTPRYLIKTRGQQVTLSCSPISGHRSVSWYQQTPGQGLQFLFEYFSETQRNKGNFPGRFSGRQFSNSRSEMNVSTLELGDSALYLCASSLADGREQFFGPGTRLTVL.

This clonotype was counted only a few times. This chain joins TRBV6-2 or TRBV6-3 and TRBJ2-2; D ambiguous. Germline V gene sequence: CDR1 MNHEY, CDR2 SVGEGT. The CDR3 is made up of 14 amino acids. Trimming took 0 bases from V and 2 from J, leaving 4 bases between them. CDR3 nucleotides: TGTGCCAGCAGTTACTCGATTAACACCGGGGAGCTGTTTTTT. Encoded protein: CASSYSINTGELFF.

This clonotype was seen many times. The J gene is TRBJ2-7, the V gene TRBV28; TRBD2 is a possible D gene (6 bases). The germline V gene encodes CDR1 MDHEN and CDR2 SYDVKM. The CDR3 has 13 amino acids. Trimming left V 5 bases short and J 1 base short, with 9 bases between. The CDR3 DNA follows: TGTGCCAGCAGTAAGGGACTGTCCTACGAGCAGTACTTC. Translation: CASSKGLSYEQYF.

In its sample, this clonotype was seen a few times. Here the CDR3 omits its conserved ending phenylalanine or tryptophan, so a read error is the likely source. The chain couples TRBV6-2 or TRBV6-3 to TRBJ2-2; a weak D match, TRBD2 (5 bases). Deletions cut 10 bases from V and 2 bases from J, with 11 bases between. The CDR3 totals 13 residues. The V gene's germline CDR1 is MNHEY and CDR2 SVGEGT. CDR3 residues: CATVRGNTGELFL. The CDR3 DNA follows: TGTGCCACCGTCCGGGGAAACACCGGGGAGCTGTTTTTG.

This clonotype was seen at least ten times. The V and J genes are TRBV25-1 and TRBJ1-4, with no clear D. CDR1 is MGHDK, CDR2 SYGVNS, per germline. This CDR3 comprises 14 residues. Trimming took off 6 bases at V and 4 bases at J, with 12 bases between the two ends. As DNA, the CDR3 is TGTGCCAGCAGCAACCCGGGATTTAATGAAAAACTGTTTTTT. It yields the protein CASSNPGFNEKLFF.

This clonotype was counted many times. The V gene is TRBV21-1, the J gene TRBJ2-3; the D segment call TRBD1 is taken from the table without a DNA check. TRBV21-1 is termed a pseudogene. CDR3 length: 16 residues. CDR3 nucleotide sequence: TGTGCCAGCACCTCGTTTCGGGGACACATCACAGATACGCAGTATTTT. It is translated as CASTSFRGHITDTQYF.

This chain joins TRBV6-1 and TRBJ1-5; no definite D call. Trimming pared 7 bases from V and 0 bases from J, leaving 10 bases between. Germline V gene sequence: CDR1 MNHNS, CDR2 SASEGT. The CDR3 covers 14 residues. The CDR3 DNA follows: TGTGCCAGCAATTCGAGGGATAGCAATCAGCCCCAGCATTTT. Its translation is CASNSRDSNQPQHF.

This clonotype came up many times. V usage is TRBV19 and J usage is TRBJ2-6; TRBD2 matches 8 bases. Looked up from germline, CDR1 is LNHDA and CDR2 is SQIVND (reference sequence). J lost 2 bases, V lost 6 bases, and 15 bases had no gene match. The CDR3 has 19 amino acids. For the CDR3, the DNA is TGTGCCAGTAGGCCCACCGGGAGGGAAGTGGCGCCTGGGGCCAACGTCCTGACTTTC. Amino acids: CASRPTGREVAPGANVLTF.

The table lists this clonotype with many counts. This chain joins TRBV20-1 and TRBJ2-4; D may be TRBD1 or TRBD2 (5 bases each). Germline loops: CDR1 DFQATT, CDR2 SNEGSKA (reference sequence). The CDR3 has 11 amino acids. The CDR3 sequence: CGGIAKNIQYF. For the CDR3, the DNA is TGCGGGGGAATAGCCAAAAACATTCAGTACTTC.

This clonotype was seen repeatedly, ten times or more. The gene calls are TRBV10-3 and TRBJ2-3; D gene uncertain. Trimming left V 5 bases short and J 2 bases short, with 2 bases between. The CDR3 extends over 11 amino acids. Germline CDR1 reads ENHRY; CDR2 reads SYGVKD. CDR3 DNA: TGTGCCATCAGTACCACAGATACGCAGTATTTT. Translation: CAISTTDTQYF.

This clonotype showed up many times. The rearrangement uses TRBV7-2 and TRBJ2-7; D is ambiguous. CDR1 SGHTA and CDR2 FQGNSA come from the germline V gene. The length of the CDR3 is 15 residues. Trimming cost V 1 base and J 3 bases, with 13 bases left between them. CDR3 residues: CASSLGGGPFYEQYF. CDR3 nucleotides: TGTGCCAGCAGCTTAGGAGGTGGTCCCTTCTACGAGCAGTACTTC.

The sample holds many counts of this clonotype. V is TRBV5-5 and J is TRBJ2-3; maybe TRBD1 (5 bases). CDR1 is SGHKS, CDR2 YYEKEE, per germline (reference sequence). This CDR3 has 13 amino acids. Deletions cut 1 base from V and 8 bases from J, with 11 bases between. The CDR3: CASSLQGLGTQYF. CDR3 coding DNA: TGTGCCAGCAGCTTGCAGGGTTTAGGTACGCAGTATTTT.

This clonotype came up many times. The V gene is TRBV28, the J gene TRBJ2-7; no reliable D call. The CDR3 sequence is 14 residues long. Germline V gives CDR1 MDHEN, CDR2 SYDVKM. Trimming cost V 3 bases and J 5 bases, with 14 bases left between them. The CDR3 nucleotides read TGTGCCAGCAGTTTCCCCCTCGACCCGGACGAGCAGTACTTC. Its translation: CASSFPLDPDEQYF.

For the CDR3, the DNA is TGTGCCAGCAGCCGAGAGACTAGCTACTTCCACGAGCAGTACTTC. Encoded protein: CASSRETSYFHEQYF. The chain combines TRBV14 with TRBJ2-7, with TRBD2 matching over 7 bases. Germline CDR1 reads SGHDN; CDR2 reads FVKESK. CDR3 length: 15 residues. Unmatched junction bases numbered 11, after V lost 4 bases and J lost 5 bases.

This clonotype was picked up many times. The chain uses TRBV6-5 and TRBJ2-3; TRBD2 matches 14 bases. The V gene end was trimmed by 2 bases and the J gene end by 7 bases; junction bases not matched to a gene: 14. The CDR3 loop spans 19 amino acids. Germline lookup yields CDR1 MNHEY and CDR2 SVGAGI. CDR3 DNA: TGTGCCAGCAGTTACACCTATCCCGGACTAGCGGGGGGAGGTAATACGCAGTATTTT. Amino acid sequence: CASSYTYPGLAGGGNTQYF.

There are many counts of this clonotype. CDR3 residues: CASSEEWRKNPYGYTF. In DNA form, the CDR3 reads TGTGCCAGCAGTGAAGAATGGCGCAAAAACCCCTATGGCTACACCTTC. This rearrangement joins TRBV6-1 to TRBJ1-2; no clear D gene. V was clipped by 1 base and J by 4 bases, with 16 bases between them. The CDR3 extends over 16 amino acids. CDR1 MNHNS and CDR2 SASEGT come from the germline V gene.

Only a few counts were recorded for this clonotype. CDR3 amino acids: CASSFGLQETQYF. Written as DNA, the CDR3 is TGTGCCAGCAGCTTCGGACTTCAAGAGACCCAGTACTTC. The chain carries TRBV7-3 and TRBJ2-5; a possible D gene is TRBD2 (5 bases). Germline V lookup: CDR1 SGHTA, CDR2 FQGTGA. V was trimmed by 3 bases and J by 2 bases, leaving 7 bases between them. The CDR3 totals 13 residues. The whole variable domain, remainder taken from reference TRBV7-3 and TRBJ2-5, is GAGVSQTPSNKVTEKGKYVELRCDPISGHTALYWYRQSLGQGPEFLIYFQGTGAADDSGLPNDRFFAVRPEGSVSTLKIQRTERGDSAVYLCASSFGLQETQYFGPGTRLLVL.

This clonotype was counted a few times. CDR3 loop: CASSPDLGMPQHF. DNA for the CDR3: TGTGCCAGTAGTCCTGACCTAGGGATGCCCCAGCATTTT. The chain couples TRBV19 to TRBJ1-5; D is ambiguous. V was cut by 5 bases and J by 9 bases, with 14 bases left in between. This CDR3 region has 13 residues. The germline V gene has CDR1 LNHDA and CDR2 SQIVND (reference sequence).

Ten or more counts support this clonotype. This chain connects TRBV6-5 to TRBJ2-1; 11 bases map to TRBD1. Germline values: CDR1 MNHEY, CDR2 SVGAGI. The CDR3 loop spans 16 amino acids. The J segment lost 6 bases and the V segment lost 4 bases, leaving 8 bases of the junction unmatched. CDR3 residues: CASSSTGTGGLNEQFF. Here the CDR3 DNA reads TGTGCCAGCAGTTCCACCGGGACAGGGGGGCTCAATGAGCAGTTCTTC.